This passage covers 4 T cell receptor beta chains from one sample sequenced in a study of cytomegalovirus exposure and HLA in healthy donors. Vbeta (60) and Jbeta (13) primers were used in the PCR. The protocol was immunoSEQ multiplex PCR, while the TCRdb copy is restricted to in-frame clones and leaves out a portion. The sample lists about 160,000 clones; around four fifths were seen once. Sequenced: PBMCs. The origin of the receptors is a woman aged 30 to 39 in good health and CMV-seronegative.

There are a few counts of this clone. The rearrangement links TRBV7-9 to TRBJ1-1, with D unresolved. Deletions cut 5 bases from V and 1 base from J, with 8 bases between. This CDR3 is 13 amino acids long. CDR1 is SEHNR, CDR2 FQNEAQ, per germline (reference sequence). The CDR3 loop reads CASSPPSNTEAFF. The CDR3 coding sequence is TGTGCCAGCAGCCCCCCTTCGAACACTGAAGCTTTCTTT.

This clone appeared a few times. V is TRBV27 and J is TRBJ2-1; D not certain. There are 13 residues in the CDR3. In germline, CDR1 is MNHEY, CDR2 SMNVEV (reference sequence). The V gene lost 3 bases and the J gene lost 4 bases, with 7 bases spanning the gap. The CDR3 spells CASSFQRYNEQFF. CDR3 coding DNA: TGTGCCAGCAGTTTTCAGCGTTACAATGAGCAGTTCTTC.

This chain uses TRBV5-1 with TRBJ2-1; 9 bases match TRBD1. The CDR3 covers 15 residues. The V gene end was trimmed by 6 bases and the J gene end by 2 bases; junction bases not matched to a gene: 6. Germline V gives CDR1 SGHRS, CDR2 YFSETQ. In nucleotides, the CDR3 is TGCGCCAGCACCTCCGGGACAGGGACCTACAATGAGCAGTTCTTC. It yields the protein CASTSGTGTYNEQFF.

This chain uses TRBV29-1 with TRBJ2-3; 9 bases are shared with TRBD2. The CDR3 length is 14 residues. The ends lost 3 bases at V and 2 bases at J; junction bases unmatched: 3. From germline, CDR1 is SQVTM and CDR2 ANQGSEA. CDR3 DNA: TGCAGCGTTGATGTAGCGGGGGTCACAGATACGCAGTATTTT. This encodes CSVDVAGVTDTQYF.